A single sample is the source of the 18 T cell receptor beta chains below, sequenced in a study of T cells after yellow fever vaccination. TCRdb re-called the 5' RACE reads through MiXCR, storing one row per CDR3 protein. Altogether 95,000 to 150,000 distinct CDR3 sequences are present, 7.4% being singletons, with the ten largest covering about 2.7%. The material was CD4+ T cells sorted from PBMCs, obtained about 10 days after the first yellow fever vaccination. The receptor set was obtained from a man younger than 35 who received the YFV17D yellow fever vaccine.

V is TRBV20-1 and J is TRBJ2-7, with a possible D match to TRBD1 (5 bases). The CDR3 spans 12 residues. Germline loops: CDR1 DFQATT, CDR2 SNEGSKA (reference sequence). Deletions cut 7 bases from V and 1 base from J, with 11 bases between. CDR3 region: CSVRAGSYEQYF. The CDR3 DNA reads TGCAGTGTGAGAGCAGGGTCCTACGAGCAGTACTTC.

J is TRBJ2-2 and V is TRBV3-1; TRBD2 agrees at 11 bases. The CDR3 consists of 17 residues. Germline CDR1 is LGHDT and CDR2 is YNNKEL (reference sequence). The ends lost 10 bases at V and 4 bases at J; junction bases unmatched: 14. CDR3 sequence: CATCPHTSGGVTGELFF. CDR3 coding DNA: TGTGCCACCTGCCCTCATACTAGCGGGGGCGTCACCGGGGAGCTGTTTTTT.

In its sample, this clonotype was seen many times. V and J are TRBV28 and TRBJ1-2; D is ambiguous. Trimming removed 6 bases at V and 4 bases at J, with 12 bases between. Germline V CDR1 and CDR2: MDHEN, SYDVKM. This CDR3 spans 13 amino acids. CDR3 loop: CASRLGASYGYTF. CDR3 bases: TGTGCCAGCAGACTAGGCGCGTCCTATGGCTACACCTTC.

This chain links TRBV20-1 with TRBJ2-7; tentative D call: TRBD1 (5 bases). Germline V lookup: CDR1 DFQATT, CDR2 SNEGSKA (reference sequence). Trimming took off 0 bases at V and 3 bases at J, with 15 bases between the two ends. This CDR3 spans 15 amino acids. CDR3 region: CSARDRRQGNYEQYV. The CDR3 coding sequence is TGCAGTGCTAGAGATCGAAGGCAGGGAAACTACGAGCAGTACGTC.

The table lists this clonotype with many counts. V and J are TRBV5-5 and TRBJ1-3; weak D call: TRBD1 (5 bases). The CDR3 is made up of 15 amino acids. V dropped 0 bases and J dropped 4 bases, with 11 bases sitting between them. Germline V gives CDR1 SGHKS, CDR2 YYEKEE (reference sequence). This CDR3 reads CASSLGHGHGNTIYF. Written as DNA, the CDR3 is TGTGCCAGCAGCTTGGGCCACGGACACGGAAACACCATATATTTT.

Many counts were recorded for this clonotype. This sequence joins TRBV20-1 and TRBJ2-7; D possibly matches TRBD1 or TRBD2 (5 bases each). Trimming cost V 3 bases and J 0 bases, with 12 bases left between them. This CDR3 has 14 residues. CDR1 is DFQATT and CDR2 is SNEGSKA in the germline V gene (reference sequence). In nucleotides, the CDR3 is TGCAGTGCTAGCAGGGACCGAGGCTCCTACGAGCAGTACTTC. Residues: CSASRDRGSYEQYF.

This clonotype occurred a few times. V and J are TRBV6-1 and TRBJ1-2; maybe TRBD1 (5 bases). This CDR3 region has 12 residues. Germline CDR1 MNHNS, CDR2 SASEGT. Deletions cut 3 bases from V and 14 bases from J, with 16 bases between. CDR3 in amino acids: CASSEHGTGFTF. In nucleotides, the CDR3 is TGTGCCAGCAGTGAGCATGGGACCGGATTTACCTTC.

This clonotype was seen a few times. V usage is TRBV12-3 or TRBV12-4 and J usage is TRBJ1-5; no clear D gene. With 0 bases removed from V and 4 bases from J, the gap between germline ends came to 13 bases. The CDR3 has 16 amino acids. The chain's CDR3 is CASSLALERANQPQHF. The CDR3 bases are TGTGCCAGCAGTTTAGCGCTAGAAAGGGCGAATCAGCCCCAGCATTTT.

This clonotype was seen at least ten times. The chain carries TRBV5-1 and TRBJ2-3, with D hard to call. The CDR3 is made up of 14 amino acids. Germline assignment: CDR1 SGHRS and CDR2 YFSETQ. Trimming left V 0 bases short and J 2 bases short, with 7 bases between. The CDR3 DNA reads as TGCGCCAGCAGCTTGGAAGGGCCCACAGATACGCAGTATTTT. This gives the protein CASSLEGPTDTQYF.

This clonotype came up many times. V is TRBV5-1 and J is TRBJ2-5; D perhaps matches TRBD2 (6 bases). From germline, CDR1 is SGHRS and CDR2 YFSETQ. The CDR3 has 13 residues. Between the trimmed V and J ends, which lost 4 bases and 1 base, there was a span of 8 bases. The CDR3 DNA is TGCGCCAGCAGCGGGGGGTTCCAAGAGACCCAGTACTTC. This translates into CASSGGFQETQYF.

This clonotype was detected ten times or more. This rearrangement joins TRBV27 to TRBJ1-2; tentatively, D is TRBD1 (5 bases). The length of the CDR3 is 14 residues. The V and J ends lost 11 bases and 2 bases respectively, with 18 bases between them. Germline loops: CDR1 MNHEY, CDR2 SMNVEV (reference sequence). The CDR3 spells CACRSSPGNYGYTF. CDR3 nucleotides: TGTGCCTGCCGGAGCAGCCCAGGGAACTATGGCTACACCTTC.

The chain joins TRBV19 to TRBJ1-5; D gene unclear. This CDR3 is built from 13 residues. Germline V lookup: CDR1 LNHDA, CDR2 SQIVND (reference sequence). V lost 4 bases and J lost 4, with 8 bases in between. The CDR3: CASSTQENQPQHF. CDR3 nucleotides: TGTGCCAGTAGTACCCAGGAAAATCAGCCCCAGCATTTT.

This clonotype was counted ten times or more. The rearrangement joins TRBV5-1 to TRBJ2-3; TRBD1 might be the D (5 bases). CDR1 is SGHRS, CDR2 YFSETQ, per germline. Trimming removed 3 bases from V and 2 bases from J, with 10 bases in between. The CDR3 totals 14 residues. CDR3 coding DNA: TGCGCCAGCAGCTCCGACAGTGTCACAGATACGCAGTATTTT. This gives the protein CASSSDSVTDTQYF.

This clonotype appeared a few times. This sequence joins TRBV12-3 or TRBV12-4 and TRBJ2-7, with D possibly called TRBD1 or TRBD2 (5 bases each). The CDR3 extends over 13 amino acids. The V and J ends lost 10 bases and 7 bases respectively, with 20 bases between them. CDR3 coding DNA: TGTGCCAACGAGGGGCCCGACCCGGGGGAGCAGTACGTC. Translated: CANEGPDPGEQYV.

This clonotype was recorded many times. The chain recombines TRBV5-6 with TRBJ2-1; D unresolved. This CDR3 spans 14 amino acids. Trimming cost V 6 bases and J 0 bases, with 10 bases left between them. Germline V gene sequence: CDR1 SGHDT, CDR2 YYEEEE. The CDR3 region has the DNA TGTGCCAGCATCTGGTCCGACTCCTACAATGAGCAGTTCTTC. It codes for CASIWSDSYNEQFF.

In this sample, this clonotype turned up many times. The genes are TRBV18 and TRBJ2-3; 12 bases match TRBD2. Germline V gives CDR1 KGHSH, CDR2 LQKENI. Unmatched junction bases numbered 15, after V lost 3 bases and J lost 5 bases. This CDR3 contains 19 residues. The DNA for the CDR3 is TGTGCCAGCTCACCTCGGACTAGCGGGATCCTCCTTACAGGAGATACGCAGTATTTT. Translation: CASSPRTSGILLTGDTQYF.

This clonotype was counted a few times. V and J are TRBV5-1 and TRBJ1-3; D not certain. The CDR3 extends over 15 amino acids. Per the germline V gene, CDR1 is SGHRS and CDR2 is YFSETQ. V dropped 4 bases and J dropped 2 bases, with 13 bases sitting between them. CDR3 sequence reads: CASSPTGFPGNTIYF. The CDR3 DNA reads TGCGCCAGCAGCCCCACCGGGTTCCCTGGAAACACCATATATTTT.

In this sample, this clonotype turned up many times. The V gene is TRBV7-8, the J gene TRBJ1-1; D is ambiguous. Germline V CDR1 and CDR2: SGHVS, FQNEAQ. The CDR3 has 13 residues. V was shortened by 5 bases and J by 1 base, with 8 bases between the two germline ends. CDR3 loop: CASSSSRNTEAFF. The CDR3 nucleotides are TGTGCCAGCAGCAGTTCGAGGAACACTGAAGCTTTCTTT. Full variable domain (remainder filled in from reference TRBV7-8 and TRBJ1-1): GAGVSQSPRYKVAKRGQDVALRCDPISGHVSLFWYQQALGQGPEFLTYFQNEAQLDKSGLPSDRFFAERPEGSVSTLKIQRTQQEDSAVYLCASSSSRNTEAFFGQGTRLTVV.